This T cell receptor (beta chain) comes out of a study of cytomegalovirus exposure and HLA in healthy donors. In the case of this clone: Its antigen is currently unknown.

Study observations and caveats: As a later analysis showed, several of the most significant clusters appeared to be linked to common viral pathogens. In a later analysis, donors in an Asian-associated ancestry cluster reportedly had fewer N-insertions in productive TCRs than the cohort mean.

With V trimmed by 4 bases and J by 0 bases, 6 bases remained unmatched. CDR3 length: 15 amino acids. Germline CDR1 LGHNA, CDR2 YSLEER. PCR used 60 Vbeta primers and 13 Jbeta primers. TCRdb keeps only in-frame clones here, not all; method: immunoSEQ multiplex PCR. The table has approximately 90,000 clones, roughly 79% seen once; the top ten hold 4.5% to 6%. Material: PBMCs. The sequence was obtained from a woman aged 40-49 years in good health and CMV-seronegative. The rearrangement joins TRBV4-3 to TRBJ2-7, with 7 nucleotides matching TRBD1. In nucleotides, the CDR3 is TGCGCCAGCAGCCCAGTAACAGGGGTCTCCTACGAGCAGTACTTC. Translated: CASSPVTGVSYEQYF.